This T cell receptor (beta chain) was identified during a study of response to subunit inactivated influenza vaccine. As regards this clonotype: The target antigen is unknown.

In TCRdb, the RT-PCR reads were re-called with MiXCR into one record per CDR3 protein. The repertoire consists of fewer than 600,000 distinct CDR3 sequences, with approximately 7.2% occurring once and the leading ten covering about an eighth. Overall study findings and caveats: Each seasonal influenza vaccination recruits few new T cells, the authors suggested.

This CDR3 contains 15 residues. Germline-derived CDR1 and CDR2 are MNHEY and SMNVEV (reference sequence). V lost 0 bases and J 0 bases, leaving 6 bases between the germline ends. This receptor was identified in a man aged 45-69 years who received an inactivated influenza vaccine. The specimen comprised PBMCs from blood, sampled around 25 months after vaccination. The gene calls are TRBV27 and TRBJ2-1; D ambiguous. The CDR3 bases are TGTGCCAGCAGTTTATCTCATACCTCCTACAATGAGCAGTTCTTC. As protein: CASSLSHTSYNEQFF.